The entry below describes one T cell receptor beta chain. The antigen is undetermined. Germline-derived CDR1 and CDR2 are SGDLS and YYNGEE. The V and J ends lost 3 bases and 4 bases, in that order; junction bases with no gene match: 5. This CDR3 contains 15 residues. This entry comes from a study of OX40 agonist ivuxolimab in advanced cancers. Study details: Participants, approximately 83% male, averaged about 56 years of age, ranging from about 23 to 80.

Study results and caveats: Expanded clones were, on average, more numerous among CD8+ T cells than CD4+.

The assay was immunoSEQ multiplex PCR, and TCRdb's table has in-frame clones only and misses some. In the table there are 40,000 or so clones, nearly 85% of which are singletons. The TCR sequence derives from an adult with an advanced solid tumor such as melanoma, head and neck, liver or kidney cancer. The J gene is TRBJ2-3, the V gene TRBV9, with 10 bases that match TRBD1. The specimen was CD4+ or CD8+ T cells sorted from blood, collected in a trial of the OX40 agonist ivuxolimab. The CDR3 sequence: CASSAWDRGSDTQYF. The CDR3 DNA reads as TGTGCCAGCAGCGCTTGGGACAGGGGATCAGATACGCAGTATTTT.